This T cell receptor beta chain was captured by sequencing in a study of T cells after yellow fever vaccination. General study points: The study re-detected most primary-vaccination clones after the booster (roughly 95% CD4, roughly 85% CD8). Bulk-population clonotypes that are abundant could appear as contaminants in FACS-sorted repertoires.

This clonotype was counted at least ten times. Its target is not known. It was through 5'RACE template switching that TCR cDNA was made, with a universal primer site and UMIs added. TCRdb reanalysed the 5' RACE reads using MiXCR and keeps one entry per CDR3 protein. Of hundreds of thousands of distinct CDR3 sequences listed, less than 20% are singletons. From germline, CDR1 is MGHRA and CDR2 YSYEKL. Trimming took off 4 bases at V and 0 bases at J, with 25 bases between the two ends. CDR3 length: 19 amino acids. The sequencing here drew on PBMCs, taken 4 to 5 days after the first yellow fever vaccination. This TCR derives from a man younger than 35 who received the YFV17D yellow fever vaccine. V is TRBV4-1 and J is TRBJ2-7; no definite D call. The CDR3 coding sequence is TGCGCCAGCAGCCCAGGACCGTCTCTCAGATTCTCAAGCTCCTACGAGCAGTACTTC. Its translation: CASSPGPSLRFSSSYEQYF.